This entry lists 18 T cell receptor beta chains sequenced from one sample in a study of T cell responses to AZD1222 COVID-19 vaccine. Clones were sequenced by immunoSEQ multiplex PCR, and TCRdb holds only the in-frame ones, with some missing. Of roughly 150,000 clones in the sample, just over 90% were seen once. This material consisted of peripheral blood, taken 28 days after the second AZD1222 dose. The receptors stem from an adult who received the AZD1222 COVID-19 vaccine.

This chain uses TRBV7-9 with TRBJ1-2; possible D gene TRBD1, 5 bases. The CDR3 runs 14 residues. V lost 3 bases and J 4 bases, leaving 12 bases between the germline ends. Germline V lookup: CDR1 SEHNR, CDR2 FQNEAQ (reference sequence). In DNA form, the CDR3 reads TGTGCCAGCAGCTTGGGGGGTGTCGTCTATGGCTACACCTTC. It yields the protein CASSLGGVVYGYTF.

Remarks on this clone: Being one base from a much bigger clone, this may be a read error. V and J are TRBV6-5 and TRBJ2-2; no clear D. In germline, CDR1 is MNHEY, CDR2 SVGAGI. CDR3 size: 13 residues. Trimming took 0 bases from V and 4 from J, leaving 3 bases between them. CDR3 sequence reads: CASSYSSTGELFF. The CDR3 nucleotides read TGTGCCAGCAGTTACTCGAGCACCGGGGAGCTGTTTTTT.

The chain uses TRBV23-1 and TRBJ1-2, with 7 bases aligning to TRBD1. TRBV23-1 is an ORF, and what it does is uncertain. J lost 5 bases, V lost 10 bases, and 13 bases had no gene match. The CDR3 covers 14 residues. CDR3 sequence: CATKSYRGGYGYTF. Written as DNA, the CDR3 is TGCGCCACCAAGAGCTACAGGGGCGGGTATGGCTACACCTTC.

The rearrangement joins TRBV27 to TRBJ1-2, with 9 bases aligning to TRBD1. This CDR3 region has 14 residues. V lost 5 bases to trimming and J lost 2 bases; unmatched junction nucleotides: 3. Per the germline V gene, CDR1 is MNHEY and CDR2 is SMNVEV (reference sequence). CDR3 in amino acids: CASSRGQGNYGYTF. CDR3 bases: TGTGCCAGCAGTCGGGGACAGGGCAACTATGGCTACACCTTC.

The chain links TRBV6-5 to TRBJ2-7; possibly TRBD1 for D (7 bases). Trimming left V 2 bases short and J 6 bases short, with 17 bases between. The CDR3 covers 15 residues. The germline CDR1 and CDR2 sequences are MNHEY and SVGAGI. The CDR3 here is CASSYQGGTGSEQYF. In nucleotides, the CDR3 is TGTGCCAGCAGTTACCAGGGGGGTACGGGCTCCGAGCAGTACTTC.

A single count supports this clone. V gene TRBV5-4 combines with J gene TRBJ1-3, with D unresolved. V gave up 3 bases and J gave up 0 bases, with 7 bases separating them. This CDR3 region has 14 residues. The germline gives CDR1 SGHNT, CDR2 YYREEE (reference sequence). The CDR3 nucleotides read TGTGCCAGCAGCTCCTGGAACTCTGGAAACACCATATATTTT. Protein sequence: CASSSWNSGNTIYF.

The rearrangement joins TRBV19 to TRBJ1-5; TRBD1 matches 7 bases. With V trimmed by 3 bases and J by 7 bases, 6 bases remained unmatched. The germline gives CDR1 LNHDA, CDR2 SQIVND (reference sequence). This CDR3 comprises 14 residues. The CDR3 DNA reads TGTGCCAGTAGTATCGCCAGGGGGGACCAGCCCCAGCATTTT. It encodes CASSIARGDQPQHF.

The chain carries TRBV15 and TRBJ2-1; TRBD2 matches at 8 bases. The V gene end was trimmed by 0 bases and the J gene end by 0 bases; junction bases not matched to a gene: 7. Germline CDR1 and CDR2: LNHNV and YYDKDF (reference sequence). The CDR3 contains 18 residues. Here the CDR3 DNA reads TGTGCCACCAGCAGAGAGGGTGCTAGCGGGTACTCCTACAATGAGCAGTTCTTC. Residues: CATSREGASGYSYNEQFF.

This chain uses TRBV4-1 with TRBJ1-5; tentatively, D is TRBD1 (5 bases). This CDR3 has 21 residues. Germline V gene sequence: CDR1 MGHRA, CDR2 YSYEKL. Trimming took 2 bases from V and 0 from J, leaving 26 bases between them. This CDR3 is CASSQFFLGTRTEYSNQPQHF. CDR3 in DNA: TGCGCCAGCAGCCAATTTTTTCTCGGGACGAGGACTGAGTATAGCAATCAGCCCCAGCATTTT.

CDR3 sequence reads: CASSEEGGRGGGYTF. The DNA for the CDR3 is TGTGCCAGCAGTGAAGAGGGGGGGCGCGGCGGTGGCTACACCTTC. The chain joins TRBV6-1 to TRBJ1-2; D perhaps matches TRBD1 (6 bases). This CDR3 region has 15 residues. Looked up from germline, CDR1 is MNHNS and CDR2 is SASEGT. Trimming stripped 1 base from V and 7 bases from J, with 16 bases between.

V is TRBV29-1 and J is TRBJ2-1; D may be TRBD2 (5 bases). Germline assignment: CDR1 SQVTM and CDR2 ANQGSEA. Trimming cost V 6 bases and J 10 bases, with 28 bases left between them. The CDR3 covers 16 residues. The CDR3 nucleotides are TGCAGCGTAGCCCCGATAGGGTCGGGAACTAGGATGGAGCAGTTCTTC. Encoded protein: CSVAPIGSGTRMEQFF.

The rearrangement uses TRBV27 and TRBJ1-5; no definite D call. This CDR3 is 14 amino acids long. Germline V gives CDR1 MNHEY, CDR2 SMNVEV (reference sequence). Trimming took 8 bases from V and 5 from J, leaving 16 bases between them. The DNA of the CDR3 is TGTGCCAGCTCACCGGGTGAAAGTTATCAGCCCCAGCATTTT. Translation: CASSPGESYQPQHF.

The rearrangement uses TRBV7-9 and TRBJ1-4; D might be TRBD1 (6 bases). Germline-derived CDR1 and CDR2 are SEHNR and FQNEAQ (reference sequence). V dropped 2 bases and J dropped 4 bases, with 11 bases sitting between them. The CDR3 length is 15 residues. CDR3 loop: CASSLTGTGNEKLFF. DNA for the CDR3: TGTGCCAGCAGCTTAACAGGGACCGGTAATGAAAAACTGTTTTTT.

The chain recombines TRBV6-5 with TRBJ1-5; D gene uncertain. V lost 0 bases to trimming and J lost 5 bases, with 14 bases between them. The length of the CDR3 is 16 residues. Germline V CDR1 and CDR2: MNHEY, SVGAGI. In DNA, the CDR3 is TGTGCCAGCAGTTACTCATCGGTTCACAGTGATCAGCCCCAGCATTTT. Translating gives CASSYSSVHSDQPQHF.

J is TRBJ2-7 and V is TRBV29-1; perhaps TRBD1 as D (7 bases). Germline loops: CDR1 SQVTM, CDR2 ANQGSEA. CDR3 length equals 13 residues. V lost 6 bases, J lost 6 bases, and 18 bases lay in between. CDR3 bases: TGCAGCGTCCGCGGGCAGGGGGGTTTCGAGCAGTACTTC. The encoded protein is CSVRGQGGFEQYF.

This chain links TRBV27 with TRBJ2-1; TRBD2 might be the D (6 bases). Per the germline V gene, CDR1 is MNHEY and CDR2 is SMNVEV (reference sequence). The V gene lost 7 bases and the J gene lost 7 bases, with 20 bases spanning the gap. The CDR3 length is 15 residues. The CDR3 nucleotides read TGTGCCAGCAAATACGAGCGGAGGGGCTGGAATGAGCAGTTCTTC. As protein: CASKYERRGWNEQFF.

For the CDR3, the DNA is TGCGCCAGCAGCCAAGCGGGGACCTCTAATGAAAAACTGTTTTTT. Translating gives CASSQAGTSNEKLFF. The chain uses TRBV4-1 and TRBJ1-4, with D perhaps matching TRBD1 (5 bases). CDR1 is MGHRA and CDR2 is YSYEKL in the germline V gene. There are 15 residues in the CDR3. The V end was cut by 1 base, the J end by 3 bases, with 9 bases between.

The V call is TRBV5-4, the J call TRBJ1-2; 11 positions match TRBD1. There are 16 residues in the CDR3. Germline lookup yields CDR1 SGHNT and CDR2 YYREEE (reference sequence). V shed 0 bases and J 8 bases; nucleotides not matched to a gene: 9. CDR3 loop: CASSLVRGQGARGYTF. CDR3 in DNA: TGTGCCAGCAGCTTGGTGAGAGGACAGGGGGCTCGGGGCTACACCTTC.